Listed here are 32 T cell receptor beta chains from one sample, sequenced in a study of identical twins. TCRdb re-analysed the 5' RACE reads in MiXCR, keeping a single row per CDR3 protein. The sample yields hundreds of thousands of distinct CDR3 sequences, around an eighth seen once. These data were also reused for a study on yellow fever vaccine responses in identical twins.

The sequenced sample was PBMCs. The origin of the receptors is a young woman in good health.

This clonotype turned up a few times. This rearrangement joins TRBV29-1 to TRBJ2-7; D might be TRBD1 or TRBD2, each matching 6 bases. The V end was cut by 6 bases, the J end by 2 bases, with 14 bases between. The CDR3 has 13 residues. The germline CDR1 and CDR2 sequences are SQVTM and ANQGSEA. The CDR3 region has the DNA TGCAGCGTGATGGGGGGCCTGGCCTACGAGCAGTACTTC. This translates into CSVMGGLAYEQYF.

There are a few counts of this clonotype. The chain is built from TRBV3-1 and TRBJ2-1; tentatively, D is TRBD2 (6 bases). Trimming removed 0 bases at V and 10 bases at J, with 10 bases between. This CDR3 spans 13 amino acids. Germline V lookup: CDR1 LGHDT, CDR2 YNNKEL (reference sequence). In DNA, the CDR3 is TGTGCCAGCAGCCAAGACAGGCTAGCGGAGCAGTTCTTC. It encodes CASSQDRLAEQFF.

This clonotype was seen a handful of times. This chain links TRBV10-3 with TRBJ1-2; the D is unclear. CDR1 is ENHRY, CDR2 SYGVKD, per germline. V lost 10 bases and J lost 1, with 13 bases in between. This CDR3 is built from 13 residues. CDR3 nucleotide sequence: TGTGCCACCGGCCGGGAGATTAACTATGGCTACACCTTC. Its translation is CATGREINYGYTF.

The rearrangement links TRBV7-8 to TRBJ2-7; perhaps TRBD1 as D (5 bases). V shed 2 bases and J shed 4 bases, with 12 bases lying between them. Germline CDR1 and CDR2: SGHVS and FQNEAQ. This CDR3 is built from 14 residues. CDR3 sequence reads: CASSLQTGVYEQYV. The DNA for the CDR3 is TGTGCCAGCAGCTTACAAACAGGAGTTTACGAGCAGTACGTC.

This clonotype was found a few times. The chain recombines TRBV20-1 with TRBJ2-7; D may be TRBD1 or TRBD2 (5 bases each). Germline V CDR1 and CDR2: DFQATT, SNEGSKA (reference sequence). V was shortened by 1 base and J by 5 bases, with 9 bases between the two germline ends. The CDR3 has 12 residues. The CDR3 sequence is CSARGGSNEQYV. In DNA, the CDR3 is TGCAGTGCTAGAGGGGGGTCCAACGAGCAGTACGTC.

This clonotype was seen more than once but under ten times. V gene TRBV27 combines with J gene TRBJ2-1; possible D gene TRBD1, 5 bases. V shed 3 bases and J shed 7 bases, with 16 bases lying between them. Germline CDR1 and CDR2: MNHEY and SMNVEV (reference sequence). The CDR3 consists of 15 residues. CDR3 sequence (DNA): TGTGCCAGCAGTTTTGGGGCGGACCCAGTAAATGAGCAGTTCTTC. Amino acid sequence: CASSFGADPVNEQFF.

This clonotype has more than one count but fewer than ten. The V call is TRBV29-1, the J call TRBJ2-6; TRBD1 agrees at 9 bases. Per the germline V gene, CDR1 is SQVTM and CDR2 is ANQGSEA. With V trimmed by 4 bases and J by 1 base, 11 bases remained unmatched. The CDR3 covers 18 residues. The CDR3 loop reads CSVASPRDRASGANVLTF. The CDR3 nucleotides read TGCAGCGTTGCCTCCCCACGGGACAGGGCTTCTGGGGCCAACGTCCTGACTTTC. The variable domain in full, completed from reference TRBV29-1 and TRBJ2-6, reads SAVISQKPSRDICQRGTSLTIQCQVDSQVTMMFWYRQQPGQSLTLIATANQGSEATYESGFVIDKFPISRPNLTFSTLTVSNMSPEDSSIYLCSVASPRDRASGANVLTFGAGSRLTVL.

This clonotype has at least ten counts. The chain has TRBV4-1 and TRBJ1-2; no definite D call. V was cut by 0 bases and J by 0 bases, with 14 bases left in between. The germline gives CDR1 MGHRA, CDR2 YSYEKL. The CDR3 has 17 amino acids. In DNA, the CDR3 is TGCGCCAGCAGCCAAGAAAGGAGACCGGCTACTAACTATGGCTACACCTTC. Protein sequence: CASSQERRPATNYGYTF.

This clonotype has at least ten counts. This rearrangement joins TRBV10-3 to TRBJ2-1; 7 bases match TRBD2. The V and J ends lost 4 bases and 7 bases, in that order; junction bases with no gene match: 10. This CDR3 has 15 residues. CDR1 and CDR2 (germline): ENHRY, SYGVKD. This CDR3 is CAISASRESWNEQFF. As DNA, the CDR3 is TGTGCCATCAGTGCCTCGCGGGAGAGTTGGAATGAGCAGTTCTTC.

This clonotype has a count of ten or more. This sequence joins TRBV6-5 and TRBJ2-7; D ambiguous. The length of the CDR3 is 16 residues. Germline V gene lookup returns CDR1 MNHEY and CDR2 SVGAGI. Trimming removed 2 bases at V and 0 bases at J, with 14 bases between. Here the CDR3 DNA reads TGTGCCAGCAGTTACGGGTCAGGTGTAAACTCCTACGAGCAGTACTTC. It encodes CASSYGSGVNSYEQYF.

This rearrangement joins TRBV7-9 to TRBJ2-2, with D unresolved. This CDR3 is built from 13 residues. V lost 8 bases and J lost 7, with 14 bases in between. Germline values: CDR1 SEHNR, CDR2 FQNEAQ (reference sequence). CDR3 loop: CASGSAAVGELFF. The CDR3, as DNA: TGTGCCAGCGGGTCGGCGGCTGTCGGGGAGCTGTTTTTT.

This clonotype was seen a few times. The rearrangement links TRBV28 to TRBJ1-4, with D unclear. CDR3 length: 14 residues. The germline V gene encodes CDR1 MDHEN and CDR2 SYDVKM. Trimming stripped 3 bases from V and 8 bases from J, with 13 bases between. The CDR3 protein is CASSLQARLEKLFF. The CDR3 DNA reads as TGTGCCAGCAGTTTGCAGGCTCGTCTGGAAAAACTGTTTTTT.

The chain combines TRBV7-9 with TRBJ2-5; a weak D match, TRBD1 (5 bases). The CDR3 is 16 residues long. CDR1 is SEHNR, CDR2 FQNEAQ, per germline (reference sequence). Trimming removed 7 bases at V and 0 bases at J, with 18 bases between. The CDR3: CASTWGYSNHQETQYF. CDR3 nucleotides: TGTGCCAGCACCTGGGGCTACAGCAACCACCAAGAGACCCAGTACTTC.

The rearrangement links TRBV20-1 to TRBJ2-3; D unclear. Germline V CDR1 and CDR2: DFQATT, SNEGSKA (reference sequence). There are 14 residues in the CDR3. The CDR3 coding sequence is TGCAGGAAAACCGGAAGGCGGCCCCCAGATACGCAGTATTTT. This gives the protein CRKTGRRPPDTQYF.

The table lists this clonotype with a few counts. The chain uses TRBV7-8 and TRBJ2-3, with TRBD2 matching over 12 bases. The CDR3 totals 16 residues. Germline V gene sequence: CDR1 SGHVS, CDR2 FQNEAQ. J was trimmed by 5 bases and V by 5 bases; bases with no gene match: 8. This CDR3 reads CASSEEPGLAGDTQYF. CDR3 DNA sequence: TGTGCCAGCAGCGAAGAACCGGGACTAGCGGGAGATACGCAGTATTTT. Together with reference TRBV7-8 and TRBJ2-3, the CDR3 gives the full variable domain: GAGVSQSPRYKVAKRGQDVALRCDPISGHVSLFWYQQALGQGPEFLTYFQNEAQLDKSGLPSDRFFAERPEGSVSTLKIQRTQQEDSAVYLCASSEEPGLAGDTQYFGPGTRLTVL.

V is TRBV6-5 and J is TRBJ2-7; 7 bases are a match to TRBD1. V was clipped by 4 bases and J by 4 bases; unmatched bases: 10. The CDR3 is 15 amino acids. Germline V gene sequence: CDR1 MNHEY, CDR2 SVGAGI. The CDR3 loop reads CASSFASTGSYEQYF. CDR3 nucleotides: TGTGCCAGCAGTTTTGCTTCGACAGGGTCTTACGAGCAGTACTTC.

The chain carries TRBV10-3 and TRBJ2-7, with 12 bases identical to TRBD2. Germline CDR1 ENHRY, CDR2 SYGVKD. The CDR3 totals 16 residues. The V and J ends lost 0 bases and 7 bases, in that order; junction bases with no gene match: 7. This chain's CDR3 is CAISESSSGGAGEQYV. The DNA of the CDR3 is TGTGCCATCAGTGAGTCGTCTAGCGGGGGGGCGGGAGAGCAGTACGTC.

The V gene is TRBV7-9, the J gene TRBJ1-2, with D maybe TRBD1 (5 bases). The CDR3 is 16 amino acids. CDR1 is SEHNR and CDR2 is FQNEAQ in the germline V gene (reference sequence). Trimming cost V 5 bases and J 4 bases, with 20 bases left between them. The CDR3 region is CASSKGSLTTIYGYTF. In DNA form, the CDR3 reads TGTGCCAGCAGCAAGGGGTCACTAACAACGATCTATGGCTACACCTTC. Full variable domain (remainder filled in from reference TRBV7-9 and TRBJ1-2): DTGVSQNPRHKITKRGQNVTFRCDPISEHNRLYWYRQTLGQGPEFLTYFQNEAQLEKSRLLSDRFSAERPKGSFSTLEIQRTEQGDSAMYLCASSKGSLTTIYGYTFGSGTRLTVV.

V and J are TRBV20-1 and TRBJ1-1; no reliable D call. Looked up from germline, CDR1 is DFQATT and CDR2 is SNEGSKA (reference sequence). There are 12 residues in the CDR3. V lost 3 bases and J 4 bases, leaving 9 bases between the germline ends. CDR3 sequence: CSARSAGTEAFF. The CDR3 nucleotides read TGCAGTGCTAGGTCAGCGGGCACTGAAGCTTTCTTT.

This clonotype was detected only a few times. Here the CDR3 DNA reads TGTGCCAGCGGCCTACAGGGAGCGGAAAAACTGTTTTTT. Its translation: CASGLQGAEKLFF. The V gene is TRBV12-3 or TRBV12-4, the J gene TRBJ1-4; D is possibly TRBD1 (6 bases). V was shortened by 8 bases and J by 8 bases, with 15 bases between the two germline ends. This CDR3 spans 13 amino acids.

This clonotype was seen more than once but under ten times. Written as DNA, the CDR3 is TGTGCCATCAGTGAGTTGGCGACCCTAGCCAAAAACATTCAGTACTTC. Translation gives CAISELATLAKNIQYF. The chain carries TRBV10-3 and TRBJ2-4, with unresolved D. The CDR3 consists of 16 residues. Germline CDR1 and CDR2: ENHRY and SYGVKD. V was trimmed by 1 base and J by 0 bases, leaving 10 bases between them.

The chain carries TRBV7-9 and TRBJ2-7; maybe TRBD2 (7 bases). This CDR3 is 16 amino acids long. V was clipped by 5 bases and J by 1 base, with 18 bases between them. Germline lookup yields CDR1 SEHNR and CDR2 FQNEAQ (reference sequence). The CDR3 is CASSEGGDGPSYEQYV. The CDR3, as DNA: TGTGCCAGCAGCGAAGGGGGGGACGGCCCATCCTACGAGCAGTACGTC.

The chain recombines TRBV14 with TRBJ2-7; 7 bases map to TRBD2. The J segment lost 4 bases and the V segment lost 1 base, leaving 4 bases of the junction unmatched. The CDR3 sequence is 14 residues long. Per germline, CDR1 SGHDN and CDR2 FVKESK. CDR3 sequence reads: CASSQAREYYEQYF. The CDR3 DNA reads TGTGCCAGCAGCCAAGCGCGGGAGTATTACGAGCAGTACTTC.

CDR3 protein: CASSQDRYTDTQYF. The CDR3 DNA sequence: TGCGCCAGCAGCCAAGATCGATACACAGATACGCAGTATTTT. The chain is built from TRBV4-1 and TRBJ2-3, with D hard to call. The V and J ends lost 0 bases and 2 bases respectively, with 6 bases between them. Germline V gives CDR1 MGHRA, CDR2 YSYEKL. The CDR3 totals 14 residues.

The table lists this clonotype with a few counts. The rearrangement links TRBV6-2 or TRBV6-3 to TRBJ2-2; D ambiguous. Germline CDR1 reads MNHEY; CDR2 reads SVGEGT. The CDR3 loop spans 14 amino acids. The V end lost 4 bases, the J end lost 2 bases, and 8 bases lay between the germline ends. The CDR3 reads CASSWAANTGELFF. CDR3 sequence (DNA): TGTGCCAGCAGTTGGGCGGCTAACACCGGGGAGCTGTTTTTT.

The chain couples TRBV6-1 to TRBJ2-7; 10 bases fit TRBD1. The V gene's germline CDR1 is MNHNS and CDR2 SASEGT. The junction had 8 bases not matched to a gene; V was cut back by 6 bases and J by 3 bases. The CDR3 covers 15 residues. DNA of the CDR3: TGTGCCAGCAGCGCCGGGACAGGGGCCTACTACGAGCAGTACTTC. It specifies CASSAGTGAYYEQYF.

The chain joins TRBV27 to TRBJ2-3; 8 bases match TRBD2. V dropped 5 bases and J dropped 4; count of bases not matched to a gene: 8. The CDR3 has 15 residues. Germline CDR1 reads MNHEY; CDR2 reads SMNVEV (reference sequence). CDR3 bases: TGTGCCAGCAGTCCGCCTACTAGCGGATCAGATACGCAGTATTTT. Its protein is CASSPPTSGSDTQYF.

This chain uses TRBV20-1 with TRBJ1-6; D remains ambiguous. The V and J ends lost 5 bases and 8 bases respectively, with 7 bases between them. Germline V gene sequence: CDR1 DFQATT, CDR2 SNEGSKA (reference sequence). The length of the CDR3 is 11 residues. CDR3 amino acids: CSAYTDSPLHF. The CDR3, as DNA: TGCAGTGCTTATACGGATTCACCCCTCCACTTT.

Many counts were recorded for this clonotype. One end of the junction varies from germline; a read error may be responsible. The chain carries TRBV5-1 and TRBJ2-5; 8 nucleotides agree with TRBD2. CDR3 length: 14 amino acids. Germline V gives CDR1 SGHRS, CDR2 YFSETQ. CDR3 sequence (DNA): TGTGCCAGCAGCCCCGGGACTAGTGGAGAGACCCAGTACTTC. Encoded protein: CASSPGTSGETQYF. Full variable domain (rest looked up from reference TRBV5-1 and TRBJ2-5): KAGVTQTPRYLIKTRGQQVTLSCSPISGHRSVSWYQQTPGQGLQFLFEYFSETQRNKGNFPGRFSGRQFSNSRSEMNVSTLELGDSALYLCASSPGTSGETQYFGPGTRLLVL.

This clonotype was found a few times. The CDR3 protein is CASSRGGEQYV. The CDR3 DNA reads TGTGCCAGCAGCCGAGGGGGCGAGCAGTACGTC. The V gene is TRBV3-1, the J gene TRBJ2-7, with D possibly TRBD1 on 6 matching bases. This CDR3 spans 11 amino acids. Germline V gives CDR1 LGHDT, CDR2 YNNKEL (reference sequence). The V and J ends lost 4 bases and 6 bases respectively, with 7 bases between them.

This chain joins TRBV3-1 and TRBJ2-7, with D possibly matching TRBD2 (6 bases). CDR1 is LGHDT, CDR2 YNNKEL, per germline (reference sequence). Trimming shortened V by 4 bases and J by 3 bases, and 10 bases separated the two germline ends. CDR3 length: 13 residues. DNA of the CDR3: TGTGCCAGCAGCCTACTGACTAGCTACGAGCAGTACTTC. It specifies CASSLLTSYEQYF.

This clonotype has only a few counts. This chain links TRBV2 with TRBJ2-5; 8 positions match TRBD1. This CDR3 contains 14 residues. Germline CDR1 SNHLY, CDR2 FYNNEI. Trimming cost V 4 bases and J 2 bases; bases outside gene matches: 3. CDR3 nucleotides: TGTGCCAGCAGTGTATACAGGGGGCAAGAGACCCAGTACTTC. This gives the protein CASSVYRGQETQYF.